A single TCR beta chain is shown here with its context. This CDR3 is built from 14 residues. V was pared by 0 bases and J by 2 bases, with 5 bases between. Germline V lookup: CDR1 MGHRA, CDR2 YSYEKL. The sample is drawn from a study of blood T cell repertoires in COVID-19. Turning to the study itself: The analysed material was cDNA or gDNA that came from T cells, B-cell-depleted T cells, or PBMCs.

Per the original data handling: It was from reference gene primer amplification that nucleated cell counts were estimated. Some clones are missing from TCRdb's copy, which holds only in-frame ones; the method was immunoSEQ multiplex PCR. The D gene and trimming were derived from the DNA, and the V and J assignments and clone size from that table. The table lists nearly 80,000 clones, 70% to 90% of them singletons, with 4.9% in the top ten. The sequence was collected from a woman over 75 with active or convalescent COVID-19. The rearrangement joins TRBV4-1 to TRBJ1-5; D is unclear. Sequenced sample: peripheral blood. The CDR3 spells CASSQEAGNQPQHF. The CDR3 DNA follows: TGCGCCAGCAGCCAAGAGGCAGGCAATCAGCCCCAGCATTTT.